This entry lists 24 T cell receptor beta chains sequenced from one sample in a study of blood T cell repertoires in COVID-19. The table came from immunoSEQ multiplex PCR; TCRdb's copy has only in-frame clones and leaves some out. The table includes about 67,000 clones, 86% detected once. Material for sequencing was peripheral blood. The receptors derive from a man in his fifties or sixties with active COVID-19.

The chain is built from TRBV14 and TRBJ2-1; D gene uncertain. The CDR3 loop spans 12 amino acids. Trimming stripped 2 bases from V and 5 bases from J, with 4 bases between. CDR1 is SGHDN, CDR2 FVKESK, per germline. CDR3 nucleotide sequence: TGTGCCAGCAGCCAACAGGACAATGAGCAGTTCTTC. Translation gives CASSQQDNEQFF.

The V gene is TRBV18, the J gene TRBJ1-2; 7 bases are a match to TRBD1. The CDR3 loop spans 15 amino acids. Trimming removed 4 bases from V and 8 bases from J; junction bases left unmatched: 13. Per the germline V gene, CDR1 is KGHSH and CDR2 is LQKENI. CDR3 coding DNA: TGTGCCAGCTCACAACCCGCCGACAGGGTGGAGGGCTACACCTTC. Translating it yields CASSQPADRVEGYTF.

V gene TRBV7-8 combines with J gene TRBJ1-1, with D possibly being TRBD1 (6 bases). V lost 5 bases to trimming and J lost 10 bases, with 20 bases between them. This CDR3 spans 14 amino acids. CDR1 and CDR2 (germline): SGHVS, FQNEAQ. The CDR3 nucleotides read TGTGCCAGCAGCCGTCCAGGGGTTCCGGGTACAGCTTTCTTT. It translates to CASSRPGVPGTAFF.

This chain uses TRBV4-3 with TRBJ2-1, with D perhaps matching TRBD1 (6 bases). This CDR3 has 15 amino acids. The germline V gene has CDR1 LGHNA and CDR2 YSLEER. Trimming stripped 4 bases from V and 3 bases from J, with 13 bases between. The CDR3 DNA is TGCGCCAGCAGCCCCGACAGGATTTACTACAATGAGCAGTTCTTC. As protein: CASSPDRIYYNEQFF.

The rearrangement joins TRBV29-1 to TRBJ2-7; no clear D. The CDR3 totals 11 residues. Germline V gives CDR1 SQVTM, CDR2 ANQGSEA. Trimming stripped 4 bases from V and 3 bases from J, with 7 bases between. CDR3 residues: CSVAENYEQYF. DNA for the CDR3: TGCAGCGTTGCGGAGAACTACGAGCAGTACTTC.

The chain has TRBV9 and TRBJ2-5; 8 nucleotides line up with TRBD2. The junction had 4 bases not matched to a gene; V was cut back by 0 bases and J by 3 bases. CDR1 and CDR2 from the germline V gene are SGDLS and YYNGEE. This CDR3 spans 15 amino acids. The CDR3 loop reads CASSVAGGPEETQYF. CDR3 coding DNA: TGTGCCAGCAGCGTAGCGGGAGGGCCGGAAGAGACCCAGTACTTC. The whole variable domain, filled in from reference TRBV9 and TRBJ2-5, reads DSGVTQTPKHLITATGQRVTLRCSPRSGDLSVYWYQQSLDQGLQFLIQYYNGEERAKGNILERFSAQQFPDLHSELNLSSLELGDSALYFCASSVAGGPEETQYFGPGTRLLVL.

The chain links TRBV28 to TRBJ1-1; unclear D gene. Trimming removed 1 base at V and 5 bases at J, with 11 bases between. Germline-derived CDR1 and CDR2 are MDHEN and SYDVKM. This CDR3 has 14 residues. DNA of the CDR3: TGTGCCAGCAGTTTATTTGAGGGTTTTACTGAAGCTTTCTTT. Translated: CASSLFEGFTEAFF.

This sequence joins TRBV18 and TRBJ2-7; 7 positions match TRBD2. The length of the CDR3 is 15 residues. Germline-derived CDR1 and CDR2 are KGHSH and LQKENI. The V gene end was trimmed by 3 bases and the J gene end by 5 bases; junction bases not matched to a gene: 10. The CDR3 protein is CASSPASGLNHEQYF. CDR3 bases: TGTGCCAGCTCACCCGCTAGCGGCTTAAACCACGAGCAGTACTTC.

This chain connects TRBV19 to TRBJ2-6; possible D gene TRBD1, 6 bases. V was cut by 6 bases and J by 2 bases, with 11 bases left in between. The germline V gene has CDR1 LNHDA and CDR2 SQIVND (reference sequence). The CDR3 has 15 residues. CDR3 nucleotides: TGTGCCAGTAGCGCCAGGGGCGCTGGGGCCAACGTCCTGACTTTC. This sequence encodes CASSARGAGANVLTF.

V gene TRBV9 combines with J gene TRBJ1-6; unclear D gene. Germline V gene data show CDR1 as SGDLS and CDR2 as YYNGEE. V shed 2 bases and J shed 7 bases, with 7 bases lying between them. This CDR3 spans 13 amino acids. Written as DNA, the CDR3 is TGTGCCAGCAGCGTCGTGTCCAATTCACCCCTCCACTTT. Translating it yields CASSVVSNSPLHF.

This clone was counted once. The rearrangement uses TRBV6-5 and TRBJ2-2; 10 positions match TRBD1. Losses at the gene ends were 6 bases for V and 6 bases for J; bases not matched to a gene: 4. CDR1 and CDR2 (germline): MNHEY, SVGAGI. There are 14 residues in the CDR3. The chain's CDR3 is CASRSGTGAGELFF. The CDR3 region has the DNA TGTGCCAGCAGATCCGGGACAGGGGCCGGGGAGCTGTTTTTT.

The chain carries TRBV25-1 and TRBJ2-3; D possibly corresponds to TRBD2 (5 bases). The CDR3 runs 15 residues. The V end was cut by 5 bases, the J end by 3 bases, with 15 bases between. Germline V gives CDR1 MGHDK, CDR2 SYGVNS. CDR3 sequence reads: CASSPLGVGTDTQYF. CDR3 DNA: TGTGCCAGCAGTCCCCTCGGGGTGGGAACAGATACGCAGTATTTT.

The chain employs TRBV18 and TRBJ2-5; unclear D gene. The germline gives CDR1 KGHSH, CDR2 LQKENI. The V end lost 0 bases, the J end lost 5 bases, and 7 bases lay between the germline ends. The CDR3 has 13 amino acids. The CDR3 reads CASSPPSVETQYF. The DNA for the CDR3 is TGTGCCAGCTCACCACCCAGTGTTGAGACCCAGTACTTC.

The rearrangement uses TRBV4-3 and TRBJ2-7; D is perhaps TRBD2 (7 bases). The CDR3 runs 15 residues. Germline V gives CDR1 LGHNA, CDR2 YSLEER. Deletions cut 3 bases from V and 5 bases from J, with 17 bases between. Here the CDR3 DNA reads TGCGCCAGCAGCCAGGAGGGGGGGGGCAGGGACGAGCAGTACTTC. Translating gives CASSQEGGGRDEQYF.

V is TRBV4-1 and J is TRBJ1-6, with D hard to call. Germline V gene sequence: CDR1 MGHRA, CDR2 YSYEKL. The V end was cut by 2 bases, the J end by 7 bases, with 12 bases between. CDR3 length equals 15 residues. The CDR3 sequence is CASSQSGSANSPLHF. The CDR3 region has the DNA TGCGCCAGCAGCCAATCCGGTAGTGCCAATTCACCCCTCCACTTT.

The chain is built from TRBV2 and TRBJ1-5, with TRBD1 matching over 7 bases. CDR1 is SNHLY and CDR2 is FYNNEI in the germline V gene. The CDR3 is made up of 14 amino acids. With 4 bases clipped from V and 3 bases from J, the junction kept 3 bases outside the gene matches. CDR3 nucleotides: TGTGCCAGCAGTGCGGGACAGTTCAATCAGCCCCAGCATTTT. Its protein product is CASSAGQFNQPQHF.

The chain uses TRBV18 and TRBJ1-1; tentative D call: TRBD1 (5 bases). CDR1 is KGHSH, CDR2 LQKENI, per germline. V gave up 2 bases and J gave up 4 bases, with 11 bases separating them. The CDR3 has 14 residues. The CDR3 region has the DNA TGTGCCAGCTCACCAGGAGGGGCTGTCACTGAAGCTTTCTTT. Translating it yields CASSPGGAVTEAFF.

This clone was observed a handful of times. This chain links TRBV28 with TRBJ2-1; 7 bases are a match to TRBD1. Germline V CDR1 and CDR2: MDHEN, SYDVKM. V lost 7 bases and J lost 3; bases outside the gene matches: 3. CDR3 length equals 13 residues. CDR3 residues: CASTRDSYNEQFF. CDR3 coding DNA: TGTGCCAGCACCCGGGACAGCTACAATGAGCAGTTCTTC.

In its sample, this clone was seen once. The genes are TRBV9 and TRBJ2-2; 7 bases align to TRBD1. The CDR3 contains 15 residues. With V trimmed by 3 bases and J by 6 bases, 8 bases remained unmatched. Per germline, CDR1 SGDLS and CDR2 YYNGEE. The DNA for the CDR3 is TGTGCCAGCAGCGACGGTACAGGGGTCGCCGGGGAGCTGTTTTTT. The encoded protein is CASSDGTGVAGELFF. The full variable domain, its missing parts supplied by reference TRBV9 and TRBJ2-2, is DSGVTQTPKHLITATGQRVTLRCSPRSGDLSVYWYQQSLDQGLQFLIQYYNGEERAKGNILERFSAQQFPDLHSELNLSSLELGDSALYFCASSDGTGVAGELFFGEGSRLTVL.

This chain connects TRBV28 to TRBJ1-4, with D uncertain. CDR1 is MDHEN, CDR2 SYDVKM, per germline. Deletions cut 6 bases from V and 2 bases from J, with 10 bases between. The CDR3 runs 14 residues. The CDR3 reads CASRRTVTNEKLFF. The CDR3 region has the DNA TGTGCCAGCAGGCGGACTGTTACTAATGAAAAACTGTTTTTT.

The chain employs TRBV18 and TRBJ2-7; weak D call: TRBD1 (6 bases). Germline V CDR1 and CDR2: KGHSH, LQKENI. This CDR3 has 13 amino acids. The V end lost 2 bases, the J end lost 3 bases, and 8 bases lay between the germline ends. The CDR3 here is CASSPGTIYEQYF. Here the CDR3 DNA reads TGTGCCAGCTCACCAGGGACAATCTACGAGCAGTACTTC.

This rearrangement joins TRBV6-2 or TRBV6-3 to TRBJ2-1; weak D call: TRBD2 (6 bases). In germline, CDR1 is MNHEY, CDR2 SVGEGT. V was clipped by 4 bases and J by 2 bases, with 12 bases between them. This CDR3 has 15 amino acids. CDR3 DNA sequence: TGTGCCAGCAGTTTATCGGGAGAGGCCTACAATGAGCAGTTCTTC. Protein: CASSLSGEAYNEQFF.

The rearrangement uses TRBV7-8 and TRBJ2-1, with TRBD2 matching 12 bases. CDR1 is SGHVS, CDR2 FQNEAQ, per germline. Trimming at V came to 5 bases and at J to 4 bases, leaving 6 bases not matched to a gene. There are 16 residues in the CDR3. DNA for the CDR3: TGTGCCAGCAGCCATACGGGACTAGCGGGTTACAATGAGCAGTTCTTC. Translating it yields CASSHTGLAGYNEQFF.

This sequence joins TRBV5-4 and TRBJ2-7; 8 nucleotides match TRBD1. With 4 bases clipped from V and 0 bases from J, the junction kept 9 bases outside the gene matches. CDR1 and CDR2 (germline): SGHNT, YYREEE (reference sequence). The CDR3 contains 16 residues. The CDR3 is CASSRPGQGNSYEQYF. Here the CDR3 DNA reads TGTGCCAGCAGCCGACCCGGACAGGGTAACTCCTACGAGCAGTACTTC.